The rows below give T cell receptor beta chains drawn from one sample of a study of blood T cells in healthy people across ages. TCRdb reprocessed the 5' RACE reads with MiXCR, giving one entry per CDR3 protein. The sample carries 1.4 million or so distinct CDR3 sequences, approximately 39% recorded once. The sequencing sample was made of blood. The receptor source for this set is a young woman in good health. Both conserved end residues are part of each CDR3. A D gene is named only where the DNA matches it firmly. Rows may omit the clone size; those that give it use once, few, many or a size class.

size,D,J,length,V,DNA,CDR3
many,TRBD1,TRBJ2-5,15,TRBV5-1,TGCGCCAGCAGCTTAGGGACAGGGGTTGGTAATGAGCAGTACTTC,CASSLGTGVGNEQYF
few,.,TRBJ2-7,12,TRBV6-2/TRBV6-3,TGTGCCAGCAGCCATACAAGCTACGAGCAGTACTTC,CASSHTSYEQYF
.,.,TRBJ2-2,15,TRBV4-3,TGCGCCAGCAGCTTAGGCACTCTACACACCGGGGAGCTGTTTTTT,CASSLGTLHTGELFF
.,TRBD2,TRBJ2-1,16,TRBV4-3,TGCGCCAGCAGCCCCCACACACTAGCGGGCAGCAATGAGCAGTTCTTC,CASSPHTLAGSNEQFF
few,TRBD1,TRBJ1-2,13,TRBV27,TGTGCCAGCAGTTTAGAGGGGGCAGGTGGCTACACCTTC,CASSLEGAGGYTF
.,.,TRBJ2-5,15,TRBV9,TGTGCCAGCAGCGTAGGGGACGGGTACTACAATGAGCGGTACTTC,CASSVGDGYYNERYF
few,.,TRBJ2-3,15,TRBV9,TGTGCCAGCAGCGTGGGGATCCTATCACCAGATACGCAGTATTTT,CASSVGILSPDTQYF
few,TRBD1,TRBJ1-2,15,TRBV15,TGTGCCACCAGCAGAGGGGACAGGGGATGGTATGGCTACACCTTC,CATSRGDRGWYGYTF
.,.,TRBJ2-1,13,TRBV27,TGTGCCAGCAGTTTTTCCTCCTCCAATGAGCAGTTCTTC,CASSFSSSNEQFF
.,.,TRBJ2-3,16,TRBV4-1,TGCGCCAGCAGCCAAGACGGGGTTCCCTACACAGATACGCAGTATTTT,CASSQDGVPYTDTQYF
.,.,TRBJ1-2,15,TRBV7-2,TGTGCCAGCAGCTTAAACAGCAACTCCAACTATGGCTACACCTTC,CASSLNSNSNYGYTF
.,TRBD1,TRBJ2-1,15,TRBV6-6,TGTGCCAGCAGTCACGGGACAGGGGCCTACAATGAGCAGTTCTTC,CASSHGTGAYNEQFF
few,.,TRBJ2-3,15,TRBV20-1,TGCAGTGCTAGAGATCCTGGTGTAACACAAGATACGCAGTATTTT,CSARDPGVTQDTQYF
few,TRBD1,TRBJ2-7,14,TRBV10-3,TGTGCCATCAATGATAGGGGGCTGTCCTACGAGCAGTACTTC,CAINDRGLSYEQYF
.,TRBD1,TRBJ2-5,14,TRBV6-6,TGTGCCAGCAGTTACGACAGGGTTACAGAGACCCAGTACTTC,CASSYDRVTETQYF
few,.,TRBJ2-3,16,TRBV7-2,TGTGCCAGCAGCTTAGCGATTAACCCTAGCACAGATACGCAGTATTTT,CASSLAINPSTDTQYF
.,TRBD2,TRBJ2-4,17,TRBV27,TGTGCCAGCAGTCCGAGTCCCACTAGCGGGAGCTACAATGAGCAGTACTTC,CASSPSPTSGSYNEQYF
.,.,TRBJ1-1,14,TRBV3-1,TGTGCCAGCAGCCAAGATCCACAGTACACTGAAGCTTTCTTT,CASSQDPQYTEAFF
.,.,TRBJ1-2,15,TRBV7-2,TGTGCCAGCGCACATAGTGTGCGGGACGGGCATGGCTACACCTTC,CASAHSVRDGHGYTF
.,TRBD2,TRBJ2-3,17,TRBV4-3,TGCGCCAGCAGCCAAGGTATACGAGCGGGGGGCACAGATACGCAGTATTTT,CASSQGIRAGGTDTQYF
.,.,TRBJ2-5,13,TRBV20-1,TGCAGTGCTAGGTCGCCTCGAAAAGAGACCCAGTACTTC,CSARSPRKETQYF
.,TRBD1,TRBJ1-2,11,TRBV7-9,TGTGCCAGCAGCTTCGGGACAGATCCCACCTTC,CASSFGTDPTF
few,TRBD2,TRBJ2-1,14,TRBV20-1,TGCAGTGCCGCCCGGGCTAGCGGGACCTTTTCGAGGTTCTTC,CSAARASGTFSRFF
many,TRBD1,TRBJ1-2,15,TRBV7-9,TGTGCCAGCAGCTTAGCCGGGACAGCTAACTATGGCTACACCTTC,CASSLAGTANYGYTF
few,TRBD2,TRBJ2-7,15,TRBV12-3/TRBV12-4,TGTGCCAGCAGTTCCCCTAGCGGGATCTCCTACGAGCAGTACTTC,CASSSPSGISYEQYF
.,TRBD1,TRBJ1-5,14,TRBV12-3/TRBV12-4,TGTGCCAGCAGTTGGGGACAGGGGACGGAGCCCCAGCATTTT,CASSWGQGTEPQHF
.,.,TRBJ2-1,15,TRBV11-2,TGTGCCAGCAGCTTAGCGGGAGCCGGGTACAATGAGCAGTTCTTC,CASSLAGAGYNEQFF
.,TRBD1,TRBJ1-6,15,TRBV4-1,TGCGCCAGCAGCCCATGGGACAGCTATAATTCACCCCTCCACTTT,CASSPWDSYNSPLHF
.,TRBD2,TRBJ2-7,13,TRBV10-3,TGTGTCACCGGACTAGCGGGCTCCTACGAGCAGTACTTC,CVTGLAGSYEQYF
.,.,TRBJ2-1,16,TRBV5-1,TGCGCCAGCAGCCCCACCTCCGGGACTCCCTACAATGAGCAGTTCTTC,CASSPTSGTPYNEQFF
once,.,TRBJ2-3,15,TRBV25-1,TGTGCCAGCAGTGAAGAAGCAGGGTTTGGCAGAACGCAGTATTTT,CASSEEAGFGRTQYF
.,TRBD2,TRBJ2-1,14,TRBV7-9,TGTGCCAGCAGCTTAGCGGGACTAGCTGTTGAGCAGTTCTTC,CASSLAGLAVEQFF
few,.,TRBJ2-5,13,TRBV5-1,TGCGCCAGCAGCTTGGGGCAGATGGAGACCCAGTACTTC,CASSLGQMETQYF
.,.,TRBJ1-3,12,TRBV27,TGTGCCACTGGACACTCTGGAAACACCATATATTTT,CATGHSGNTIYF
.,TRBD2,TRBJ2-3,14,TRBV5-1,TGCGCCAGCAGGCTAAATGGGGGGGCAGATACGCAGTATTTT,CASRLNGGADTQYF
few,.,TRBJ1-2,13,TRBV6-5,TGTGCCAGTAGTTACGATCCAGGGTATGGCTACACCTTC,CASSYDPGYGYTF
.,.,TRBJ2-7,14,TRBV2,TGTGCCAGCACCGTGAGGAGCTCCTACAATGAGCAGTACTTC,CASTVRSSYNEQYF